The entry below gives a single T cell receptor beta chain sequence along with its context. Trimming took 5 bases from V and 6 from J, leaving 9 bases between them. The CDR3 totals 12 residues. Germline V gene data show CDR1 as ENHRY and CDR2 as SYGVKD. This sample is part of a study of response to subunit inactivated influenza vaccine. TCRdb re-derived calls from the RT-PCR reads in MiXCR, one entry per CDR3 protein. The table includes about 540,000 distinct CDR3 sequences, 20% to 25% detected once. The data were also submitted as part of a second study, on T cells expressing NK-cell markers. That work states: For TCR beta, cDNA was produced by 5'RACE template switching with UMIs.

This clonotype originated in a man between 45 and 60 years old who received an inactivated influenza vaccine. The source material was CD4+ T cells sorted from PBMCs, sampled roughly 13 days after vaccination. This rearrangement joins TRBV10-3 to TRBJ2-3; D remains unclear. CDR3 protein: CAISRLADTQYF. As DNA, the CDR3 is TGTGCCATCAGTCGTCTGGCGGATACGCAGTATTTT.